This T cell receptor (beta chain) was identified in a study of blood T cells in healthy people across ages. Study information: Per two T cells, about one barcoded beta molecule was captured through template switching. Overall study findings and caveats: Diversity figures derived from one million T cells were judged to underestimate the true value.

The CDR3 contains 15 residues. The germline V gene has CDR1 SEHNR and CDR2 FQNEAQ (reference sequence). Using a J-beta primer mix together with a sample-barcoded 5' primer, a second PCR was run for roughly 7 to 11 cycles. A minimum of 2.5 million CDR3-containing paired-end reads was obtained for each sample. TCRdb processed the 5' RACE reads anew with MiXCR; each CDR3 protein has one entry. The sample comprises some 1,800,000 distinct CDR3 sequences, 30% to 40% of which are singletons, and about 21% rests with the top ten. In the case of this clonotype: Its antigen is not identified. This may be a read error: a much more frequent sequence differs by one nucleotide.

Total RNA extraction produced at least 5.5 micrograms (per sample) for the study. V gene TRBV7-9 combines with J gene TRBJ2-5; D gene unclear. The receptor's source is a human donor in good health. The sequencing sample was made of blood. CDR3 coding DNA: TGTGCCAGCGGCTTAAGTCACAGCATCCAAGAGACCCAGTACTTC. Protein product: CASGLSHSIQETQYF.